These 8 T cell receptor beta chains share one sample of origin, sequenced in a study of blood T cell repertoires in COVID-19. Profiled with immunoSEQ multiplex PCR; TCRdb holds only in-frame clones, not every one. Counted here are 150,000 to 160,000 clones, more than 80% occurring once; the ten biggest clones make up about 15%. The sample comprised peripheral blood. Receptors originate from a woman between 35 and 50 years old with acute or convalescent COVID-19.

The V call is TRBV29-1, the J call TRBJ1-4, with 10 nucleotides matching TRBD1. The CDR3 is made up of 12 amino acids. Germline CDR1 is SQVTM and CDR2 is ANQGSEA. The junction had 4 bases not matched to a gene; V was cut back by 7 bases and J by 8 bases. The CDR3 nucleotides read TGCAGCGCCGGGACAGGGGACGAAAAACTGTTTTTT. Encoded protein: CSAGTGDEKLFF.

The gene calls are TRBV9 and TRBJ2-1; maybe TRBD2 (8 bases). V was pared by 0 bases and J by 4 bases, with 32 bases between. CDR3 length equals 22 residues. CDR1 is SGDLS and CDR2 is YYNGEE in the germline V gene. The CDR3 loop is CASSVALTTGDERTSGYNEQFF. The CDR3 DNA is TGTGCCAGCAGCGTAGCCCTAACTACAGGGGACGAAAGAACTAGCGGATACAATGAGCAGTTCTTC.

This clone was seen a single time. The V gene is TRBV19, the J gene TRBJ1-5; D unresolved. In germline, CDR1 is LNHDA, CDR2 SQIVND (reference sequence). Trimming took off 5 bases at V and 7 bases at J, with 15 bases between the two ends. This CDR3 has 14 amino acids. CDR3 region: CASSQPGSVQPQHF. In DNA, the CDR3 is TGTGCCAGTAGTCAACCGGGGAGTGTGCAGCCCCAGCATTTT.

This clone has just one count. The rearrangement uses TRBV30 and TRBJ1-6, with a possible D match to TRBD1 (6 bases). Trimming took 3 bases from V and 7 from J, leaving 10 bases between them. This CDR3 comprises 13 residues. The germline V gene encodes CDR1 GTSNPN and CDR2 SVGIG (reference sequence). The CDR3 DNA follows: TGTGCCTGGAGCGGACAGTACAATTCACCCCTCCACTTT. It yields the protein CAWSGQYNSPLHF.

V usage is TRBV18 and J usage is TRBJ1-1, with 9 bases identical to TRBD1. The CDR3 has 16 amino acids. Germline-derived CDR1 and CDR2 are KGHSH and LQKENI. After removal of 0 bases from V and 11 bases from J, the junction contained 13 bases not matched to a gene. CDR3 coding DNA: TGTGCCAGCTCACCACCTTCGGGACAGGGTCGGTTTGCTGCTTTCTTT. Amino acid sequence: CASSPPSGQGRFAAFF.

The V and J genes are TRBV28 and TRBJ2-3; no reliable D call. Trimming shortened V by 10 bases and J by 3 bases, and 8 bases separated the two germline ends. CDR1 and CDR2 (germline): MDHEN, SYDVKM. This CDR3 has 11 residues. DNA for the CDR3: TGTGCCACCTACCGAACAGATACGCAGTATTTT. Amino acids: CATYRTDTQYF.

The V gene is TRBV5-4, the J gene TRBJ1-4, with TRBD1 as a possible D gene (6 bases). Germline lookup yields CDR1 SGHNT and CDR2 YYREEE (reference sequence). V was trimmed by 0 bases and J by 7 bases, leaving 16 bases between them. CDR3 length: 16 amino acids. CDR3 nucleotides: TGTGCCAGCAGCTTGGGGGGAGGGACAAGGGGTGAAAAACTGTTTTTT. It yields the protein CASSLGGGTRGEKLFF.

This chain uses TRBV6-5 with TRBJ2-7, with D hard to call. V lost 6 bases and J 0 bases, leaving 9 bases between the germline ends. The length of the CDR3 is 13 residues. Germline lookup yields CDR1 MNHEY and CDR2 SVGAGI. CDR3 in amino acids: CASSRGPSYEQYF. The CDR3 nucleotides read TGTGCCAGCAGCCGTGGGCCCTCCTACGAGCAGTACTTC.